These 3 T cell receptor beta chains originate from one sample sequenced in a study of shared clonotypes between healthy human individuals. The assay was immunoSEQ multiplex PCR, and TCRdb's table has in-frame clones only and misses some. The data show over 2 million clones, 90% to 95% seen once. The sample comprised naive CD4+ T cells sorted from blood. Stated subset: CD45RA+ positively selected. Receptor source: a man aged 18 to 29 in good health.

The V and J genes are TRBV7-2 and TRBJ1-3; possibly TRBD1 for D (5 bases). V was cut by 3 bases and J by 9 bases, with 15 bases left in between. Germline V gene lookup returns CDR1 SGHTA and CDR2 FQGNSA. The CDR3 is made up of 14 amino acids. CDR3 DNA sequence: TGTGCCAGCAGCTTGGGGGGACCCCGTCGCACCATATATTTT. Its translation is CASSLGGPRRTIYF.

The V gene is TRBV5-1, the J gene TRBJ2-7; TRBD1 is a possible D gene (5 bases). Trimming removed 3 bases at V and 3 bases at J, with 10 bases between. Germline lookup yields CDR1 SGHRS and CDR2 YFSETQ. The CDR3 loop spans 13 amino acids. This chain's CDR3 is CASSSNQGYEQYF. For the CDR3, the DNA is TGCGCCAGCAGCTCCAACCAGGGCTACGAGCAGTACTTC.

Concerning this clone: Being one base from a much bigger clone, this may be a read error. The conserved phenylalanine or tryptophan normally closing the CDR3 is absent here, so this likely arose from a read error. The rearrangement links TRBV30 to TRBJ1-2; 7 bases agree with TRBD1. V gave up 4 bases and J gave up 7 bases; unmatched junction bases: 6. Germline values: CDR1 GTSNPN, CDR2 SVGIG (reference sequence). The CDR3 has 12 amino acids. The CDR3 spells CAWIKDRVGYTL. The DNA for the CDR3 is TGTGCCTGGATCAAAGACAGGGTTGGCTACACCCTC.